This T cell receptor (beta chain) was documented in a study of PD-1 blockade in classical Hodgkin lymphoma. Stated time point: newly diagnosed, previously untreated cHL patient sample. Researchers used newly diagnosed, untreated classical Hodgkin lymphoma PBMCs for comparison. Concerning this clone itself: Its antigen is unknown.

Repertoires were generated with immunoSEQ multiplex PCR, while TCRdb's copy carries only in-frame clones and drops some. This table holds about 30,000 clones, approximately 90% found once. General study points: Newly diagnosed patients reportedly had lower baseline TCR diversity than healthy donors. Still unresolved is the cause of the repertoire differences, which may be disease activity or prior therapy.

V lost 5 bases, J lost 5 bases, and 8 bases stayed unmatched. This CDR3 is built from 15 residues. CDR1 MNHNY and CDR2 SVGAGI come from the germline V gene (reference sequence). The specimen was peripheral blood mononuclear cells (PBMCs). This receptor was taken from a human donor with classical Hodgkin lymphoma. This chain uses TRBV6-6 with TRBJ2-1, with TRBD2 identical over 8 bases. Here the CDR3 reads CASSVRLATDNEQFF. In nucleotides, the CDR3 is TGTGCCAGCAGTGTCCGACTAGCGACCGACAATGAGCAGTTCTTC.